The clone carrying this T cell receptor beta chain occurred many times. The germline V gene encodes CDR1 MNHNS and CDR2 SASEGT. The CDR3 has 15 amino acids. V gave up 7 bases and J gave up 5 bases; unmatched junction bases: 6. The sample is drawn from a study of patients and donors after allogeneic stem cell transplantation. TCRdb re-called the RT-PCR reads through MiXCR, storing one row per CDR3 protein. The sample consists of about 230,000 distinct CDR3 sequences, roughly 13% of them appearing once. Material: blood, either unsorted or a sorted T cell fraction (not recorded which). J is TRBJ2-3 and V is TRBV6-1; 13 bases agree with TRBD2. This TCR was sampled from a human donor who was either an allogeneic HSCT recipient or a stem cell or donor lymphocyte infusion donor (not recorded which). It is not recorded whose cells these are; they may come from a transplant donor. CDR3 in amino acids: CASKDRTSGGDTQYF. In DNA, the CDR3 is TGTGCCAGCAAAGACCGGACTAGCGGGGGAGATACGCAGTATTTT.